Below are 22 T cell receptor beta chains sequenced from a single sample in a study of blood T cell repertoires in COVID-19. Here immunoSEQ multiplex PCR was the method, and the copy in TCRdb shows in-frame clones only, minus some. The data contain about 140,000 clones, under 80% of them seen just once; the ten biggest clones take up 3.5% to 4.5%. Sequenced input: peripheral blood. The origin of the receptors is a man between 60 and 75 years old with acute or convalescent COVID-19.

The V and J genes are TRBV4-2 and TRBJ2-3; TRBD2 matches at 8 bases. Germline-derived CDR1 and CDR2 are LGHNA and YNFKEQ. With V trimmed by 3 bases and J by 1 base, 3 bases remained unmatched. This CDR3 is built from 15 residues. DNA of the CDR3: TGTGCCAGCAGCCAGACAGCGGGAGGCACAGATACGCAGTATTTT. It specifies CASSQTAGGTDTQYF.

This clone was seen a few times. This sequence joins TRBV2 and TRBJ1-4; a possible D gene is TRBD1 (6 bases). The germline CDR1 and CDR2 sequences are SNHLY and FYNNEI. The CDR3 loop spans 15 amino acids. V shed 2 bases and J shed 7 bases, with 14 bases lying between them. CDR3 region: CASSELGGQVEKLFF. In DNA, the CDR3 is TGTGCCAGCAGTGAATTGGGGGGGCAAGTTGAAAAACTGTTTTTT.

The rearrangement links TRBV7-8 to TRBJ1-2; the match to TRBD1 covers 9 bases. The CDR3 runs to 14 residues. Per the germline V gene, CDR1 is SGHVS and CDR2 is FQNEAQ. V lost 5 bases, J lost 4 bases, and 5 bases stayed unmatched. This CDR3 is CASSRTGQGYGYTF. CDR3 coding DNA: TGTGCCAGCAGCCGGACGGGACAGGGCTATGGCTACACCTTC.

This chain links TRBV6-5 with TRBJ2-5; the D gene is possibly TRBD2 (5 bases). Germline-derived CDR1 and CDR2 are MNHEY and SVGAGI. The V end was cut by 2 bases, the J end by 2 bases, with 6 bases between. This CDR3 comprises 13 residues. CDR3 bases: TGTGCCAGCAGTTACCCGGGACAAGAGACCCAGTACTTC. The encoded protein is CASSYPGQETQYF.

Only a few counts were recorded for this clone. J is TRBJ2-3 and V is TRBV27; D is undetermined. CDR3 length: 16 amino acids. Germline V gives CDR1 MNHEY, CDR2 SMNVEV (reference sequence). The germline V and J ends were trimmed by 0 bases and 3 bases, with 13 bases remaining between them. For the CDR3, the DNA is TGTGCCAGCAGTTTATCGCGGCAGCCCGCAACAGATACGCAGTATTTT. This gives the protein CASSLSRQPATDTQYF.

J is TRBJ2-7 and V is TRBV2, with 11 positions matching TRBD2. J gave up 2 bases and V 6 bases, and 3 bases lay outside the gene matches. The germline V gene has CDR1 SNHLY and CDR2 FYNNEI. The CDR3 is 14 amino acids. This CDR3 is CASSKTSGTYEQYF. CDR3 bases: TGTGCCAGCAGCAAGACTAGCGGGACCTACGAGCAGTACTTC. The whole variable domain, filled in from reference TRBV2 and TRBJ2-7, reads EPEVTQTPSHQVTQMGQEVILRCVPISNHLYFYWYRQILGQKVEFLVSFYNNEISEKSEIFDDQFSVERPDGSNFTLKIRSTKLEDSAMYFCASSKTSGTYEQYFGPGTRLTVT.

V is TRBV19 and J is TRBJ2-5; tentative D call: TRBD1 (7 bases). Trimming removed 5 bases at V and 5 bases at J, with 18 bases between. CDR1 is LNHDA and CDR2 is SQIVND in the germline V gene (reference sequence). The CDR3 totals 15 residues. CDR3 protein: CASSVRDRAGETQYF. The CDR3 bases are TGTGCCAGTAGTGTAAGAGACAGGGCGGGGGAGACCCAGTACTTC.

This clone was observed a few times. The gene calls are TRBV19 and TRBJ2-1, with 9 bases that match TRBD2. V trimming: 3 bases; J trimming: 4 bases; junction bases outside the gene matches: 7. The CDR3 totals 16 residues. Germline CDR1 and CDR2: LNHDA and SQIVND (reference sequence). CDR3 protein: CASSIGTSGYYNEQFF. DNA for the CDR3: TGTGCCAGTAGTATCGGAACTAGCGGGTATTACAATGAGCAGTTCTTC. The full variable domain, its missing parts supplied by reference TRBV19 and TRBJ2-1, is DGGITQSPKYLFRKEGQNVTLSCEQNLNHDAMYWYRQDPGQGLRLIYYSQIVNDFQKGDIAEGYSVSREKKESFPLTVTSAQKNPTAFYLCASSIGTSGYYNEQFFGPGTRLTVL.

The V call is TRBV4-1, the J call TRBJ2-7; 10 nucleotides align to TRBD2. The V and J ends lost 0 bases and 3 bases, in that order; junction bases with no gene match: 11. The CDR3 extends over 18 amino acids. CDR1 is MGHRA and CDR2 is YSYEKL in the germline V gene. The CDR3 loop reads CASSQDNLAGDNGYEQYF. The CDR3 coding sequence is TGCGCCAGCAGCCAAGATAATCTAGCGGGAGATAACGGCTACGAGCAGTACTTC.

The sample holds a few counts of this clone. In DNA, the CDR3 is TGTGCCAGCAGCTTAATTGGGCTCAATGAAAAACTGTTTTTT. Amino acid sequence: CASSLIGLNEKLFF. This sequence joins TRBV7-2 and TRBJ1-4, with D hard to call. Trimming cost V 2 bases and J 5 bases, with 9 bases left between them. This CDR3 has 14 residues. Germline CDR1 and CDR2: SGHTA and FQGNSA.

The J gene is TRBJ2-2, the V gene TRBV5-1, with TRBD2 matching over 13 bases. Germline CDR1 and CDR2: SGHRS and YFSETQ. CDR3 length equals 18 residues. The V gene end was trimmed by 4 bases and the J gene end by 6 bases; junction bases not matched to a gene: 12. The CDR3 DNA reads as TGCGCCAGCAGCGCAGGGACTAGCGGGGCGGGGAGACCCGGGGAGCTGTTTTTT. Residues: CASSAGTSGAGRPGELFF.

This clone was seen a single time. The gene calls are TRBV2 and TRBJ1-1; D ambiguous. The CDR3 is made up of 14 amino acids. Trimming stripped 6 bases from V and 5 bases from J, with 16 bases between. CDR1 and CDR2 (germline): SNHLY, FYNNEI. The CDR3 reads CASSSGRGGTEAFF. The DNA for the CDR3 is TGTGCCAGCAGCTCAGGACGGGGAGGGACTGAAGCTTTCTTT.

The chain recombines TRBV6-1 with TRBJ1-3; D might be TRBD1 (5 bases). Looked up from germline, CDR1 is MNHNS and CDR2 is SASEGT. The V and J ends lost 1 base and 1 base respectively, with 8 bases between them. The CDR3 extends over 15 amino acids. The CDR3 coding sequence is TGTGCCAGCAGTGAAGGTGCAGGGTCTGGAAACACCATATATTTT. It is translated as CASSEGAGSGNTIYF.

This clone was seen just once. The chain employs TRBV4-1 and TRBJ1-1; TRBD1 matches 11 bases. The CDR3 sequence is 14 residues long. Germline CDR1 MGHRA, CDR2 YSYEKL. V lost 4 bases, J lost 4 bases, and 2 bases stayed unmatched. CDR3 in amino acids: CASSLGTGGTEAFF. The CDR3 nucleotides are TGCGCCAGCAGCCTGGGGACAGGGGGCACTGAAGCTTTCTTT.

In its sample, this clone was seen a few times. The chain's CDR3 is CASSVGGDTEAFF. The CDR3 DNA sequence: TGTGCCAGCAGCGTGGGGGGAGACACTGAAGCTTTCTTT. The chain combines TRBV9 with TRBJ1-1, with D maybe TRBD1 (5 bases). Trimming removed 2 bases at V and 3 bases at J, with 8 bases between. Germline V lookup: CDR1 SGDLS, CDR2 YYNGEE. The length of the CDR3 is 13 residues.

J is TRBJ2-7 and V is TRBV7-9; no clear D. V lost 5 bases and J lost 3, with 14 bases in between. There are 14 residues in the CDR3. From germline, CDR1 is SEHNR and CDR2 FQNEAQ (reference sequence). This CDR3 is CASSIAARSYEQYF. The CDR3, as DNA: TGTGCCAGCAGCATTGCTGCACGGAGCTACGAGCAGTACTTC.

The chain employs TRBV29-1 and TRBJ1-2; D not resolved. CDR3 length: 10 residues. The V end lost 5 bases, the J end lost 7 bases, and 8 bases lay between the germline ends. Germline CDR1 reads SQVTM; CDR2 reads ANQGSEA. CDR3: CSVRTPGYTF. The CDR3 DNA reads as TGCAGCGTTCGAACTCCTGGCTACACCTTC.

The chain joins TRBV4-2 to TRBJ2-7, with D possibly being TRBD1 (5 bases). This CDR3 region has 17 residues. V gave up 1 base and J gave up 2 bases, with 18 bases separating them. Germline loops: CDR1 LGHNA, CDR2 YNFKEQ. The CDR3 region is CASSQVGVGQGTYEQYF. In DNA form, the CDR3 reads TGTGCCAGCAGCCAAGTTGGCGTCGGGCAGGGTACCTACGAGCAGTACTTC.

The gene calls are TRBV18 and TRBJ2-1; 9 bases fit TRBD2. The germline gives CDR1 KGHSH, CDR2 LQKENI. Trimming at V came to 6 bases and at J to 10 bases, leaving 13 bases not matched to a gene. CDR3 length: 15 residues. The CDR3 loop is CASSRGDSGRGEQFF. Written as DNA, the CDR3 is TGTGCCAGCTCCCGCGGCGATAGCGGGAGAGGCGAGCAGTTCTTC.

CDR3: CASSISWGAGAATDTQYF. CDR3 sequence (DNA): TGTGCCAGTAGTATATCCTGGGGGGCGGGGGCGGCCACAGATACGCAGTATTTT. The gene calls are TRBV19 and TRBJ2-3; perhaps TRBD2 as D (7 bases). V was shortened by 2 bases and J by 2 bases, with 20 bases between the two germline ends. Germline V CDR1 and CDR2: LNHDA, SQIVND (reference sequence). This CDR3 comprises 18 residues.

The chain joins TRBV3-1 (or the pseudogene TRBV3-2) to TRBJ2-3, with 9 nucleotides matching TRBD1. Trimming cost V 8 bases and J 4 bases; bases outside gene matches: 7. Germline CDR1 reads LGHDT; CDR2 reads YNNKEL (reference sequence). There are 14 residues in the CDR3. CDR3 nucleotide sequence: TGTGCCAGCGGGGGACAGGGTCAATCAGATACGCAGTATTTT. This codes for CASGGQGQSDTQYF.

The CDR3 DNA reads TGCGCCAGCAGCTTGACAGGGGGCTCCAACGTCCTGACTTTC. Its protein product is CASSLTGGSNVLTF. V is TRBV5-1 and J is TRBJ2-6, with 9 bases fitting TRBD1. This CDR3 has 14 amino acids. Germline-derived CDR1 and CDR2 are SGHRS and YFSETQ. J lost 8 bases, V lost 1 base, and 1 base had no gene match.